One and the same sample provided the 15 T cell receptor beta chains below, sequenced in a study of blood T cell repertoires in COVID-19. Profiling relied on immunoSEQ multiplex PCR, and the TCRdb table lists in-frame clones only, not all of them. The table lists 90,000 to 130,000 clones, roughly 84% of them singletons. The specimen was peripheral blood. The receptors derive from a man aged 40-49 years with acute or convalescent COVID-19.

Turning to this clone: A junction end diverges from the germline sequence, so it may reflect a read error. The V gene is TRBV7-7, the J gene TRBJ2-5, with 9 bases lining up with TRBD1. Germline CDR1 reads SSHAT; CDR2 reads FNYEAQ (reference sequence). The CDR3 is 16 amino acids. This CDR3 is CASSLQMGTGMGTQYF. The CDR3 DNA sequence: TGTGCTAGCAGCTTACAGATGGGGACAGGGATGGGGACCCAGTACTTC.

The gene calls are TRBV7-9 and TRBJ2-7; TRBD1 aligns across 12 bases. There are 12 residues in the CDR3. CDR1 and CDR2 (germline): SEHNR, FQNEAQ (reference sequence). V trimming: 8 bases; J trimming: 7 bases; junction bases outside the gene matches: 3. As DNA, the CDR3 is TGTGCCAGCGGGACAGGGGGCGGTGAGCAGTACTTC. Translated, it gives CASGTGGGEQYF. Supplemented by reference TRBV7-9 and TRBJ2-7, the full variable domain reads DTGVSQNPRHKITKRGQNVTFRCDPISEHNRLYWYRQTLGQGPEFLTYFQNEAQLEKSRLLSDRFSAERPKGSFSTLEIQRTEQGDSAMYLCASGTGGGEQYFGPGTRLTVT.

V usage is TRBV19 and J usage is TRBJ1-2, with D maybe TRBD1 (5 bases). The CDR3 length is 14 residues. Trimming took off 6 bases at V and 4 bases at J, with 15 bases between the two ends. Germline CDR1 and CDR2: LNHDA and SQIVND (reference sequence). CDR3 loop: CASRSTEAGYGYTF. The CDR3, as DNA: TGTGCCAGTAGATCGACAGAAGCGGGCTATGGCTACACCTTC.

The chain links TRBV7-9 to TRBJ2-6; tentatively, D is TRBD1 (5 bases). This CDR3 region has 15 residues. In germline, CDR1 is SEHNR, CDR2 FQNEAQ (reference sequence). With 2 bases removed from V and 2 bases from J, the gap between germline ends came to 7 bases. The CDR3: CASSLQGAGANVLTF. The CDR3 nucleotides read TGTGCCAGCAGCTTACAAGGGGCTGGGGCCAACGTCCTGACTTTC.

The gene calls are TRBV6-5 and TRBJ1-2; TRBD1 agrees at 7 bases. Germline V gene data show CDR1 as MNHEY and CDR2 as SVGAGI. The CDR3 is 15 residues long. Germline trimming cut 6 bases from V and 6 bases from J; bases unmatched to any gene: 13. The CDR3 DNA reads TGTGCCAGCAGGCGCTTCCGGGACAGTCAGGATGGCTACACCTTC. It codes for CASRRFRDSQDGYTF.

CDR3 in DNA: TGTGCCAGTAGCGCGGGGGGAAAACTGTTTTTT. As protein: CASSAGGKLFF. This chain joins TRBV19 and TRBJ1-4, with a possible D match to TRBD1 (5 bases). CDR1 and CDR2 (germline): LNHDA, SQIVND (reference sequence). This CDR3 contains 11 residues. Trimming stripped 6 bases from V and 10 bases from J, with 9 bases between.

V usage is TRBV23-1 and J usage is TRBJ2-1; 9 positions agree with TRBD2. TRBV23-1 is an open reading frame, and its role is uncertain. This CDR3 is built from 16 residues. The trim removed 3 bases at V and 6 bases at J, leaving 9 bases unmatched. CDR3 coding DNA: TGCGCCAGCAGTCAGCTGGGACTAGCCTCACCCAATGAGCAGTTCTTC. It codes for CASSQLGLASPNEQFF.

The sample holds one count of this clone. This chain links TRBV5-6 with TRBJ2-7, with 8 bases fitting TRBD2. J gave up 0 bases and V 2 bases, and 7 bases lay outside the gene matches. Per germline, CDR1 SGHDT and CDR2 YYEEEE. This CDR3 contains 16 residues. The CDR3 loop is CASSFGGGTPSYEQYF. DNA for the CDR3: TGTGCCAGCAGCTTTGGCGGGGGGACACCCTCCTACGAGCAGTACTTC.

The chain uses TRBV24-1 and TRBJ2-3; 9 bases are shared with TRBD1. The germline V gene encodes CDR1 KGHDR and CDR2 SFDVKD. This CDR3 spans 15 amino acids. The ends lost 6 bases at V and 2 bases at J; junction bases unmatched: 5. The CDR3 DNA reads TGTGCCACCAGTTTGACAGGGGGGAACACAGATACGCAGTATTTT. Translated, it gives CATSLTGGNTDTQYF.

The chain combines TRBV28 with TRBJ1-2; TRBD1 matches 7 bases. Germline V CDR1 and CDR2: MDHEN, SYDVKM. The CDR3 is 14 residues long. J was trimmed by 3 bases and V by 4 bases; bases with no gene match: 5. CDR3: CASSSGGYDYGYTF. DNA of the CDR3: TGTGCCAGCAGTTCAGGGGGATACGACTATGGCTACACCTTC.

The chain recombines TRBV5-1 with TRBJ2-2, with D hard to call. The ends were cut back, 3 bases at V and 8 bases at J, with 11 bases in the middle. This CDR3 comprises 13 residues. Germline V gene sequence: CDR1 SGHRS, CDR2 YFSETQ. CDR3 bases: TGCGCCAGCAGCTCGCCTGATCGGGGGGAGCTGTTTTTT. It encodes CASSSPDRGELFF.

CDR3 sequence (DNA): TGTGCCAGCAGCCCACCTTTACCGACAGGGTCGGACATTCAGTACTTC. As protein: CASSPPLPTGSDIQYF. The chain joins TRBV11-3 to TRBJ2-4, with 7 bases identical to TRBD1. Looked up from germline, CDR1 is SGHNT and CDR2 is YENEEA. This CDR3 spans 16 amino acids. The V segment lost 5 bases and the J segment 8 bases; nucleotides outside the gene matches: 15.

The V gene is TRBV30, the J gene TRBJ2-7; a weak D match, TRBD2 (6 bases). Trimming left V 3 bases short and J 0 bases short, with 15 bases between. Germline V gene lookup returns CDR1 GTSNPN and CDR2 SVGIG (reference sequence). The CDR3 covers 15 residues. CDR3 loop: CAWRTLGLPSYEQYF. CDR3 nucleotide sequence: TGTGCCTGGAGGACGCTGGGACTCCCCTCCTACGAGCAGTACTTC.

The chain uses TRBV15 and TRBJ2-1, with D possibly TRBD1 on 5 matching bases. Trimming pared 0 bases from V and 0 bases from J, leaving 12 bases between. CDR1 LNHNV and CDR2 YYDKDF come from the germline V gene (reference sequence). The CDR3 has 17 amino acids. The CDR3 sequence is CATSRDWGRSSYNEQFF. In DNA form, the CDR3 reads TGTGCCACCAGCAGAGATTGGGGCAGAAGCTCCTACAATGAGCAGTTCTTC.

The CDR3 DNA is TGTGCCAGCAGTTACCGGACTAGCGGGGCAGATACGCAGTATTTT. Its translation: CASSYRTSGADTQYF. The gene calls are TRBV6-2 or TRBV6-3 and TRBJ2-3, with TRBD2 matching over 12 bases. J was trimmed by 4 bases and V by 2 bases; bases with no gene match: 1. The CDR3 length is 15 residues. The germline V gene encodes CDR1 MNHEY and CDR2 SVGEGT.